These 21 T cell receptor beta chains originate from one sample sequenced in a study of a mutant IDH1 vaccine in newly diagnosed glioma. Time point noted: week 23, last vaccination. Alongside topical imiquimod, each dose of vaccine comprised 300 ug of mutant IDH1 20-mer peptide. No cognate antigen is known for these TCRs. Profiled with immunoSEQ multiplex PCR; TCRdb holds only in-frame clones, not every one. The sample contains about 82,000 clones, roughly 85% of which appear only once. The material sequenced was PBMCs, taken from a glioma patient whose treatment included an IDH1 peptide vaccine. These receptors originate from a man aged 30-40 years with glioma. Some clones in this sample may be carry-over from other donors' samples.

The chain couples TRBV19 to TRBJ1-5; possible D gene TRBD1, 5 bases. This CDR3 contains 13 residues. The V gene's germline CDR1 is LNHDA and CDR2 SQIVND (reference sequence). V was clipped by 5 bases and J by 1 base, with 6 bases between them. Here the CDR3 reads CASSYRSNQPQHF. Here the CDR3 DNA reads TGTGCCAGTAGTTACAGGAGCAATCAGCCCCAGCATTTT. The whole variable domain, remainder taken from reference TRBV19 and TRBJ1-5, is DGGITQSPKYLFRKEGQNVTLSCEQNLNHDAMYWYRQDPGQGLRLIYYSQIVNDFQKGDIAEGYSVSREKKESFPLTVTSAQKNPTAFYLCASSYRSNQPQHFGDGTRLSIL.

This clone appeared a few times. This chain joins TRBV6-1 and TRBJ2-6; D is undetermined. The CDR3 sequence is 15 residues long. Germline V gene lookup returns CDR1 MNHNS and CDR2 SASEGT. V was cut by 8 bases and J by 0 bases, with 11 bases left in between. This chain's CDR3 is CASSGVPSGANVLTF. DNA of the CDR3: TGTGCCAGCTCAGGAGTTCCCTCTGGGGCCAACGTCCTGACTTTC.

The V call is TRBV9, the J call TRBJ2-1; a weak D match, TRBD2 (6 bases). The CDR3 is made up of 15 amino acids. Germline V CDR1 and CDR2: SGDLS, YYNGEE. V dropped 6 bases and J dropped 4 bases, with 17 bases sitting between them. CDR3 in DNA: TGTGCCAGCACGGAACTAGCCTCCTTTTACAATGAGCAGTTCTTC. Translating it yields CASTELASFYNEQFF.

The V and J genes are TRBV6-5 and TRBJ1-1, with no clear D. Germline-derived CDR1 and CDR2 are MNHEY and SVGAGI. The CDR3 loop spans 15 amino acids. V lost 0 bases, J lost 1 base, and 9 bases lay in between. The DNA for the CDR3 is TGTGCCAGCAGTTACTCTTGGACGGGGAACACTGAAGCTTTCTTT. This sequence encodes CASSYSWTGNTEAFF.

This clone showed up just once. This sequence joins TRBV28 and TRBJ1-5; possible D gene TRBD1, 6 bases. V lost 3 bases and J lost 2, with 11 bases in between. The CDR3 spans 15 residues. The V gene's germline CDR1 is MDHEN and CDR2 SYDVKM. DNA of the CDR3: TGTGCCAGCAGTTTGGTACGGACAGGCAATCAGCCCCAGCATTTT. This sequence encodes CASSLVRTGNQPQHF.

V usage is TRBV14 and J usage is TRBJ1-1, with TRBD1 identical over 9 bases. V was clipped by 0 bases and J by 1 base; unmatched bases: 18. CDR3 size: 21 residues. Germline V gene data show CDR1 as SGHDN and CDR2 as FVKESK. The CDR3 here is CASSQDYLGVQGARSNTEAFF. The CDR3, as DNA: TGTGCCAGCAGCCAAGATTATTTGGGGGTACAGGGGGCTAGATCGAACACTGAAGCTTTCTTT.

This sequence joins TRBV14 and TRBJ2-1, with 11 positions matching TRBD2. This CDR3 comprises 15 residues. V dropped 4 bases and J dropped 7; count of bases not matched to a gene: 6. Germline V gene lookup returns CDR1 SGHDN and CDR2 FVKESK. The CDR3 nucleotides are TGTGCCAGCAGCCCATCGCTAGCGGGAGGAAATGAGCAGTTCTTC. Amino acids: CASSPSLAGGNEQFF.

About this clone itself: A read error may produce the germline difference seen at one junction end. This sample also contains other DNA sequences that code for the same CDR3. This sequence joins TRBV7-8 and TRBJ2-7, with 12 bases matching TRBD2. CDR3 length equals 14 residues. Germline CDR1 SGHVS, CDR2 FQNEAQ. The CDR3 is CASSLALAGGEQYF. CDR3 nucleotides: TGTGCCAGCAGCTTAGCACTAGCGGGAGGCGAGCAGTATTTC.

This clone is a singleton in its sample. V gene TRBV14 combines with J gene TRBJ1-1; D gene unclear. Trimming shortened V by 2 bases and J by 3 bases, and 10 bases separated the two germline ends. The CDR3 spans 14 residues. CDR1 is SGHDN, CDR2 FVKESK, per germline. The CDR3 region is CASSQLSRDTEAFF. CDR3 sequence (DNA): TGTGCCAGCAGCCAACTCTCGAGGGACACTGAAGCTTTCTTT.

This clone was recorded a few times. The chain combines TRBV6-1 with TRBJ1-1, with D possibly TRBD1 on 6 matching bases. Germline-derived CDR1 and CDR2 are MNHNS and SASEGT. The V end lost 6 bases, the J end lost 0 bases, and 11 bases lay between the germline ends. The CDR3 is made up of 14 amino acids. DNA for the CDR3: TGTGCCAGCAGCTCAGGGGTCATGAACACTGAAGCTTTCTTT. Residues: CASSSGVMNTEAFF.

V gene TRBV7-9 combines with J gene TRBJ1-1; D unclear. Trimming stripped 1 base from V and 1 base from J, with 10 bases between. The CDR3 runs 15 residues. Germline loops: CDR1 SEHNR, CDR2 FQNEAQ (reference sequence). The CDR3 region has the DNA TGTGCCAGCAGCTTAGGGTCGACTACGAACACTGAAGCTTTCTTT. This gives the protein CASSLGSTTNTEAFF. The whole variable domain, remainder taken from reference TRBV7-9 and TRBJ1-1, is DTGVSQNPRHKITKRGQNVTFRCDPISEHNRLYWYRQTLGQGPEFLTYFQNEAQLEKSRLLSDRFSAERPKGSFSTLEIQRTEQGDSAMYLCASSLGSTTNTEAFFGQGTRLTVV.

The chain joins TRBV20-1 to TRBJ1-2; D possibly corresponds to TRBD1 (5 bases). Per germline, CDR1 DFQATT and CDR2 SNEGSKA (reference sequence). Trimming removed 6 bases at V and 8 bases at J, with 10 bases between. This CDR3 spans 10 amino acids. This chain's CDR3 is CSAGLRGYTF. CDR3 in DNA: TGCAGTGCGGGGCTCCGGGGCTACACCTTC.

CDR3 coding DNA: TGTGCCAGCAGCTTGACCCGGGACTTCACCGGTACGCAGTATTTT. This codes for CASSLTRDFTGTQYF. The chain recombines TRBV11-2 with TRBJ2-3, with D possibly TRBD2 on 6 matching bases. The CDR3 extends over 15 amino acids. The germline gives CDR1 SGHAT, CDR2 FQNNGV. V lost 3 bases and J lost 8, with 18 bases in between.

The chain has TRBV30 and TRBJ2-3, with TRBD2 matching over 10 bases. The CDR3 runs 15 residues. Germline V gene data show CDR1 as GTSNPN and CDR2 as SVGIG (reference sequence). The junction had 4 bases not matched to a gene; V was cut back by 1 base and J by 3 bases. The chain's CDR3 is CAWSALAGVTDTQYF. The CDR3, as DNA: TGTGCCTGGAGTGCCCTAGCGGGAGTTACAGATACGCAGTATTTT.

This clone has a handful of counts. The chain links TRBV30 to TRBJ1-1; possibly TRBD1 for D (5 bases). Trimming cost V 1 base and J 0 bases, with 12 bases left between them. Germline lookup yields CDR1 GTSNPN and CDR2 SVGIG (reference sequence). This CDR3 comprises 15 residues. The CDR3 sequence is CAWSASQGMNTEAFF. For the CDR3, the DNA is TGTGCCTGGAGTGCCTCCCAGGGCATGAACACTGAAGCTTTCTTT.

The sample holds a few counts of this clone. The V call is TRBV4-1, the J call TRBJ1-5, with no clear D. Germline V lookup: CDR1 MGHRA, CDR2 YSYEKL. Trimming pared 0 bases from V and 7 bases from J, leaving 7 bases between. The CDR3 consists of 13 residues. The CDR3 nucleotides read TGCGCCAGCAGCCAAGATCTTTACCAGCCCCAGCATTTT. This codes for CASSQDLYQPQHF.

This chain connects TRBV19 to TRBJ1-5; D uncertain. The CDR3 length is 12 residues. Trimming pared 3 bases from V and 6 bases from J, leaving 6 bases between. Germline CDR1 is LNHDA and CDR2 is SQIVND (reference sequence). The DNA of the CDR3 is TGTGCCAGTAGTATGAGTGGTCAGCCCCAGCATTTT. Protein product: CASSMSGQPQHF.

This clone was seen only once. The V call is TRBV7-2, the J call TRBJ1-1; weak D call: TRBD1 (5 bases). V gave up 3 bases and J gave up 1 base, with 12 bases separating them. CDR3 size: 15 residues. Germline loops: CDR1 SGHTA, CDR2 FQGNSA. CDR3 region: CASSLGGLPNTEAFF. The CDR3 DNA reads TGTGCCAGCAGCTTGGGGGGACTCCCGAACACTGAAGCTTTCTTT.

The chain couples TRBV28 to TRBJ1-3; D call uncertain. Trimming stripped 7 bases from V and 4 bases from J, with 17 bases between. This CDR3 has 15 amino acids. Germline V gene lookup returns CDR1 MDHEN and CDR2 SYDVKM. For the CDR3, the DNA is TGTGCCAGCACCGATCCGATGGGAGAGGGAAACACCATATATTTT. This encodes CASTDPMGEGNTIYF.

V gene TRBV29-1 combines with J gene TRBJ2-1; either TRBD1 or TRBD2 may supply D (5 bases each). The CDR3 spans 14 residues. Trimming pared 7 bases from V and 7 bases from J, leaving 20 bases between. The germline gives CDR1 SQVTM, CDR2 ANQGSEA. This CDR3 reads CSAGPSPSENEQFF. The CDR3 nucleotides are TGCAGCGCAGGGCCTAGCCCCTCTGAGAATGAGCAGTTCTTC.

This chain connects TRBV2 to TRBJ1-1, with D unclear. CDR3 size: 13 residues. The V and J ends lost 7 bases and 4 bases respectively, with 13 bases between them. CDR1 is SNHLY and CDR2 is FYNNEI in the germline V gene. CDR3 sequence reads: CASIEAFGTEAFF. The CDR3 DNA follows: TGTGCCAGCATCGAGGCATTTGGCACTGAAGCTTTCTTT.